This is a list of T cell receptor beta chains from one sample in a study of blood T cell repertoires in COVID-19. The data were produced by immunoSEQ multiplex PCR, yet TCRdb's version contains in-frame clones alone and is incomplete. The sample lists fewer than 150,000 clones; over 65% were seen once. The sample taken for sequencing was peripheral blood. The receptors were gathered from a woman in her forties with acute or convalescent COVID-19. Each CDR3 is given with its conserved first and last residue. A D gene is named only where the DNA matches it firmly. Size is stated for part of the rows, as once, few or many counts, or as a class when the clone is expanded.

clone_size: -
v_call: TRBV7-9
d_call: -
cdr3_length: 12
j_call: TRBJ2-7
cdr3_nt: TGTGCCAGCAGCCAGGGACTCTACGAGCAGTACTTC
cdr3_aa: CASSQGLYEQYF

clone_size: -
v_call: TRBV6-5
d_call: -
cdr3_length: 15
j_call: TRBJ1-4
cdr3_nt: TGTGCCAGCAGGCGTAGGGCAGGGGTCTGGGAAAAACTGTTTTTT
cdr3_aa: CASRRRAGVWEKLFF

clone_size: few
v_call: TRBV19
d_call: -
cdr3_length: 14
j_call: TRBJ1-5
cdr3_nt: TGTGCCAGTAGTCTAACAGGGCCCAATCAGCCCCAGCATTTT
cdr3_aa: CASSLTGPNQPQHF

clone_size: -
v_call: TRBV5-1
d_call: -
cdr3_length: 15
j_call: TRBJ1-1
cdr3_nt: TGCGCCAGCACGCTACAGGGAGGGTTGGACACTGAAGCTTTCTTT
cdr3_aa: CASTLQGGLDTEAFF

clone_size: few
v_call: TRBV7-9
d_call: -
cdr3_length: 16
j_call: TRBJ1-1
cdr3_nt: TGTGCCAGCAGCTTATGGCAGGGCCAATCCTCCGGGGAAGCTTTCTTT
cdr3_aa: CASSLWQGQSSGEAFF

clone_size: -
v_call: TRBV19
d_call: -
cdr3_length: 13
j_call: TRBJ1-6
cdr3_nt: TGTGCCAGTAGTATAGACCCAACAGGGAGCCTCCACTTT
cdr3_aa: CASSIDPTGSLHF

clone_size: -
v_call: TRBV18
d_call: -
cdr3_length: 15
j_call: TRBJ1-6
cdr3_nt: TGTGCCAGCTCACCCTTGCGGCAGGGAAACTCACCCCTCCACTTT
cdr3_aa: CASSPLRQGNSPLHF

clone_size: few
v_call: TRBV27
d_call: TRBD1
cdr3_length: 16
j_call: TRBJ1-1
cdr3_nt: TGTGCCAGCAGTTTTGGCAGGGGGTACCTGAACACTGAAGCTTTCTTT
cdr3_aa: CASSFGRGYLNTEAFF

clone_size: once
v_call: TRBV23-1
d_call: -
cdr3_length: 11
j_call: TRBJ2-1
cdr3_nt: TGCGCCAGCAGCCCCAACAATGAGCAGTTCTTC
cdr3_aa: CASSPNNEQFF

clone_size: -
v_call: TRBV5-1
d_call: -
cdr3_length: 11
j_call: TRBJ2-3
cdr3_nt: TGCGCCAGCAGGTGGCTCGATACGCAGTATTTT
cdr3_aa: CASRWLDTQYF

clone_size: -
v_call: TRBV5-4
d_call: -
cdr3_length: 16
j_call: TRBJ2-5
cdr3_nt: TGTGCCAGCAGCTCTGGGGGGGCCGGGATCGGAGAGACCCAGTACTTC
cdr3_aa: CASSSGGAGIGETQYF

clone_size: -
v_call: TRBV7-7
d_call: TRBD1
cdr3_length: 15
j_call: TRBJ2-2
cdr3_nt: TGTGCCAGCAGCCTCATGACAGGGGCGTCCGGGGAGCTGTTTTTT
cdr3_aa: CASSLMTGASGELFF

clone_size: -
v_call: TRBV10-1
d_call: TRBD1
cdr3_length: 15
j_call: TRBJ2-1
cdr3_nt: TGCGCCAGCAGAGCTGACAGGGATTCCTACAATGAGCAGTTCTTC
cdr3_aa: CASRADRDSYNEQFF

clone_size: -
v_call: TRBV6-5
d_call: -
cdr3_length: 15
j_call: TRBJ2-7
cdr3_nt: TGTGCCAGCAGTTACTCGAATGGAGGGACCTACGAGCAGTACTTC
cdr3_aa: CASSYSNGGTYEQYF

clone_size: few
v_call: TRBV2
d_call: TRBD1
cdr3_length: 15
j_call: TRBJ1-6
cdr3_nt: TGTGCCAGCAGTGCCCCGCCAGGGGGCAATTCACCCCTCCACTTT
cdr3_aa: CASSAPPGGNSPLHF

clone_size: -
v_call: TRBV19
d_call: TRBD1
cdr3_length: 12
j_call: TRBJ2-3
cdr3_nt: TGTGCCAGCCGGGACAGAAAAGATACGCAGTATTTT
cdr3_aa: CASRDRKDTQYF

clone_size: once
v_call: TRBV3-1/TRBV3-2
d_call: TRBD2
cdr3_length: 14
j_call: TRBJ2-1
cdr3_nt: TGTGCCAGCAGCCTTTTAGCGGGGGGTAAGGAGCAGTTCTTC
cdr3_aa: CASSLLAGGKEQFF

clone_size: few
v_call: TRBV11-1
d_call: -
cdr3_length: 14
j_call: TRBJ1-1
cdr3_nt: TGTGCCAGCAGCTTAGGTAGGGGGAGCACTGAAGCTTTCTTT
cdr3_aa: CASSLGRGSTEAFF

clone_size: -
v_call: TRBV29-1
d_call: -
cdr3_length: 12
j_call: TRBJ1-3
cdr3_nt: TGCAGCGTTGACAGTGGTGGAAACACCATATATTTT
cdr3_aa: CSVDSGGNTIYF

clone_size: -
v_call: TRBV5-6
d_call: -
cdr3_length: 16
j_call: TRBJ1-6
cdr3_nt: TGTGCCAGCAGCTTTGTCAGTCACGCCTATAATTCACCCCTCCACTTT
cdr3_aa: CASSFVSHAYNSPLHF

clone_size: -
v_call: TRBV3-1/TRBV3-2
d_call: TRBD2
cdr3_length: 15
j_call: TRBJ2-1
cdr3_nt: TGTGCCAGCAGCCAAGGCCGGGGGGGTTACAATGAGCAGTTCTTC
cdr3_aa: CASSQGRGGYNEQFF

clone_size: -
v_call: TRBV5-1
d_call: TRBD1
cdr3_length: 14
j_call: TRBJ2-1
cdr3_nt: TGCGCCAGCAGGGGGGACAGGGGGCTCAATGAGCAGTTCTTC
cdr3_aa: CASRGDRGLNEQFF

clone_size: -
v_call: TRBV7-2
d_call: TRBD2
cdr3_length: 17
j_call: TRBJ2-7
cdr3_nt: TGTGCCAGCAGCCAAGGGGGAGGACTAGCGGGGCCCTACGAGCAGTACTTC
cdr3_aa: CASSQGGGLAGPYEQYF

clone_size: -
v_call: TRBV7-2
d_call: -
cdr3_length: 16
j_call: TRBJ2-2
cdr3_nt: TGTGCCAGCAGCTTTTTGTCTCTAGCGCACACCGGGGAGCTGTTTTTT
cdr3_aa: CASSFLSLAHTGELFF

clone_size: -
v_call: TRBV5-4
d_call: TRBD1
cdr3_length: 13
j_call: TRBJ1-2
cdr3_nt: TGTGCCAGCAGCCTGATCGGACAGGGCTCGTACACCTTC
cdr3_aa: CASSLIGQGSYTF

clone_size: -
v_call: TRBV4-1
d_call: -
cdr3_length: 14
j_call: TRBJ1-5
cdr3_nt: TGCGCCAGCAGCCAAATGAAGGGGAATCAGCCCCAGCATTTT
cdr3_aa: CASSQMKGNQPQHF